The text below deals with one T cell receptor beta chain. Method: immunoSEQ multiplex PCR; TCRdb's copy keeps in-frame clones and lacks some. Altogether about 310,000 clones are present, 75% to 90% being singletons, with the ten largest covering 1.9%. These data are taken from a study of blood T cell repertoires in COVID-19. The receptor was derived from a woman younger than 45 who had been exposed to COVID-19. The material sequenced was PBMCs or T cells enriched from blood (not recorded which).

The CDR3 region has the DNA TGTGCCAGCTCTCCCCTGGGAGGGAACACTGAAGCTTTCTTT. Protein: CASSPLGGNTEAFF. V and J are TRBV18 and TRBJ1-1; D unclear. CDR3 length: 14 amino acids. Germline CDR1 and CDR2: KGHSH and LQKENI. V shed 6 bases and J shed 1 base, with 12 bases lying between them.